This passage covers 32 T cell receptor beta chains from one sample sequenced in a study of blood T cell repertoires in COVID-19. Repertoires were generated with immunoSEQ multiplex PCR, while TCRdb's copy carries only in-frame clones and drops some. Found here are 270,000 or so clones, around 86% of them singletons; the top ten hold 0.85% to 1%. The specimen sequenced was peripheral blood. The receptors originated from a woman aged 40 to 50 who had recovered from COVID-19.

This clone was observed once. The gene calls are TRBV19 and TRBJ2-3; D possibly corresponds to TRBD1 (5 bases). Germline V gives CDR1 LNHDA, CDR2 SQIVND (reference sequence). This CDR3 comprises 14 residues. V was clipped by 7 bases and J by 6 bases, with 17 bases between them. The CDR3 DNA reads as TGTGCCAGTAAGGTACAGGCCGGTGGGGATACGCAGTATTTT. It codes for CASKVQAGGDTQYF.

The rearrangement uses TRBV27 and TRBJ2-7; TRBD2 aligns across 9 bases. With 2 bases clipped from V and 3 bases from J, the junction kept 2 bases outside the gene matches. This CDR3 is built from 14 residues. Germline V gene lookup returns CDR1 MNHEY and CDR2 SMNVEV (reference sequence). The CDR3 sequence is CASSLRAGGYEQYF. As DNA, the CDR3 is TGTGCCAGCAGTTTACGAGCGGGAGGCTACGAGCAGTACTTC.

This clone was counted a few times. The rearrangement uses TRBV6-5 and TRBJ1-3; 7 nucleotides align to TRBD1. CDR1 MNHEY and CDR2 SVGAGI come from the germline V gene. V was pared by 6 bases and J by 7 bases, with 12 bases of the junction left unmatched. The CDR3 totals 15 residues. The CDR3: CASSGIDRAGNTIYF. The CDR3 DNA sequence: TGTGCCAGCAGCGGTATCGACAGGGCAGGGAACACCATATATTTT.

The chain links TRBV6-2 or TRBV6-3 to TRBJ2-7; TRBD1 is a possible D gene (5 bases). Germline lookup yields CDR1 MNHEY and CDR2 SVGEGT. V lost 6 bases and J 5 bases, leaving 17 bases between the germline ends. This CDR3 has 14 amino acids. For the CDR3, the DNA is TGTGCCAGCAGCCCAAACGGACAATTCAACGAGCAGTACTTC. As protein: CASSPNGQFNEQYF.

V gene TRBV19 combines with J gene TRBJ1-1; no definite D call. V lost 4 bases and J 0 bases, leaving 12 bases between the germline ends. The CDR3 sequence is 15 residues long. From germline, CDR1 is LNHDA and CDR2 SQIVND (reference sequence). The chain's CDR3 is CASSRNGGLNTEAFF. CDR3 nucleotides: TGTGCCAGTAGTAGAAACGGAGGTCTGAACACTGAAGCTTTCTTT.

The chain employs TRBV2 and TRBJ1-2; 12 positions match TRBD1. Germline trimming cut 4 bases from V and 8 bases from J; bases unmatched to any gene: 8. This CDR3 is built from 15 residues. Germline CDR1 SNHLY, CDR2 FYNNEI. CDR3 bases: TGTGCCAGCAGTGGGGACAGGGGGCAAGTGGACGGCTACACCTTC. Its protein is CASSGDRGQVDGYTF.

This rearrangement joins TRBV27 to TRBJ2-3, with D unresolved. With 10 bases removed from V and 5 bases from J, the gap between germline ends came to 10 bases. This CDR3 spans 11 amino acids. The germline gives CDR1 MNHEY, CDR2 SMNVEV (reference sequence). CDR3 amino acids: CATVSEDTQYF. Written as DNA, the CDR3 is TGTGCCACAGTTTCCGAAGATACGCAGTATTTT.

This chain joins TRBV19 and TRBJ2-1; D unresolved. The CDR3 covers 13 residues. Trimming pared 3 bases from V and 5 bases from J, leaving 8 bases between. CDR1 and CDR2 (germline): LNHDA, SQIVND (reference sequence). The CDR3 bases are TGTGCCAGTAGTATTCTCAGCGACAATGAGCAGTTCTTC. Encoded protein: CASSILSDNEQFF.

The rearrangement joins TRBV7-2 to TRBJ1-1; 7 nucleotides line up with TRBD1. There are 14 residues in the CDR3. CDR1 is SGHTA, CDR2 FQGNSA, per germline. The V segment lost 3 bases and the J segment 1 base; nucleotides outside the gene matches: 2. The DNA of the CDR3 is TGTGCCAGCAGCTTCGACAGGGCGAACACTGAAGCTTTCTTT. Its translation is CASSFDRANTEAFF.

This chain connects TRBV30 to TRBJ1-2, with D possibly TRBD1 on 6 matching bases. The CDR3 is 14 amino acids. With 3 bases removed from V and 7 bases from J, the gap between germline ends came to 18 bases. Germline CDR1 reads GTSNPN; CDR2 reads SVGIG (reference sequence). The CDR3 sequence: CAWSPGQGTPGYTF. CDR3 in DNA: TGTGCCTGGAGCCCGGGACAAGGAACTCCTGGCTACACCTTC.

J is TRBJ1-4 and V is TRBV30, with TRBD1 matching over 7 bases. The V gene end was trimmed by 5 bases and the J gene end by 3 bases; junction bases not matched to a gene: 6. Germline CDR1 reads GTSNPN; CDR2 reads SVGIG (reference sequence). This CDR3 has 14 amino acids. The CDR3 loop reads CAWGIGTANEKLFF. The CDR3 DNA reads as TGTGCCTGGGGAATAGGGACAGCTAATGAAAAACTGTTTTTT. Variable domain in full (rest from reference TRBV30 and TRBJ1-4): SQTIHQWPATLVQPVGSPLSLECTVEGTSNPNLYWYRQAAGRGLQLLFYSVGIGQISSEVPQNLSASRPQDRQFILSSKKLLLSDSGFYLCAWGIGTANEKLFFGSGTQLSVL.

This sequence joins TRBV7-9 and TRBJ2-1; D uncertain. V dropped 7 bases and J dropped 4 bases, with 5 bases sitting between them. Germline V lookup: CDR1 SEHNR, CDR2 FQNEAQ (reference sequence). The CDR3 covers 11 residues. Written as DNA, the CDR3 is TGTGCCAGCACTCTATACAATGAGCAGTTCTTC. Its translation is CASTLYNEQFF.

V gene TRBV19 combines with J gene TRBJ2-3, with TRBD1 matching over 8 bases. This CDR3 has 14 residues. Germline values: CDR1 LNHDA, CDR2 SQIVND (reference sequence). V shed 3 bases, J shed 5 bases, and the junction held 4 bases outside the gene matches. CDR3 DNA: TGTGCCAGTAGTATTGACAGGGGAGTAGATACGCAGTATTTT. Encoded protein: CASSIDRGVDTQYF.

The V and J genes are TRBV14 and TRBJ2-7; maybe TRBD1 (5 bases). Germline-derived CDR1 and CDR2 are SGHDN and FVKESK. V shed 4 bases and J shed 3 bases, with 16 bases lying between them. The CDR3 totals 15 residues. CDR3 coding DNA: TGTGCCAGCAGCCCGACAGTTCCTCCCGTCTACGAGCAGTACTTC. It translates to CASSPTVPPVYEQYF.

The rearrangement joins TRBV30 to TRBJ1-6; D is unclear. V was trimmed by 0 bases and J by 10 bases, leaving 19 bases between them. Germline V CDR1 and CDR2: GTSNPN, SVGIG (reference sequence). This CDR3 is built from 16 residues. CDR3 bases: TGTGCCTGGAGTGTAGCTTCGGGAGGCCTACACTCACCCCTCCACTTT. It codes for CAWSVASGGLHSPLHF.

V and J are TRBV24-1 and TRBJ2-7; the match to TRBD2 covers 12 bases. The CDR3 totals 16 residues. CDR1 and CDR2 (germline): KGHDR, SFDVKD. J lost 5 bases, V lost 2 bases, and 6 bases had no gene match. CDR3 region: CATSDSGLAGTNEQYF. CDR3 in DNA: TGTGCCACCAGTGATTCCGGACTAGCGGGAACAAACGAGCAGTACTTC.

This chain's CDR3 is CASSESGSTDTQYF. As DNA, the CDR3 is TGTGCCAGCAGCGAGAGCGGGAGCACAGATACGCAGTATTTT. This chain links TRBV9 with TRBJ2-3, with D tentatively TRBD2 (6 bases). The CDR3 has 14 amino acids. Between the trimmed V and J ends, which lost 3 bases and 0 bases, there was a span of 8 bases. CDR1 and CDR2 from the germline V gene are SGDLS and YYNGEE.

CDR3 amino acids: CAISLGQQETQYF. The DNA of the CDR3 is TGTGCCATCAGCCTAGGACAGCAGGAGACCCAGTACTTC. This chain links TRBV10-3 with TRBJ2-5; TRBD1 might be the D (6 bases). V dropped 6 bases and J dropped 5 bases, with 13 bases sitting between them. Germline V gene sequence: CDR1 ENHRY, CDR2 SYGVKD. This CDR3 has 13 residues.

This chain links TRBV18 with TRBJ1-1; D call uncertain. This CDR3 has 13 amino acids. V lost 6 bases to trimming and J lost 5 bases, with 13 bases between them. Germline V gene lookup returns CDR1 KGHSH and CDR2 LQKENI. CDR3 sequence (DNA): TGTGCCAGCTCCCTAGATGGGAGGACTGAAGCTTTCTTT. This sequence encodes CASSLDGRTEAFF.

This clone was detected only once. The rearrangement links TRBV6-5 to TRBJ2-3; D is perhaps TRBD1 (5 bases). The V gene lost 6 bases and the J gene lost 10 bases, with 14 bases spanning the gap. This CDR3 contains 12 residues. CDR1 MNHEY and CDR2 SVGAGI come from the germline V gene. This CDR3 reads CASSSQVGPQYF. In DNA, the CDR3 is TGTGCCAGCAGCTCACAGGTAGGGCCGCAGTATTTT.

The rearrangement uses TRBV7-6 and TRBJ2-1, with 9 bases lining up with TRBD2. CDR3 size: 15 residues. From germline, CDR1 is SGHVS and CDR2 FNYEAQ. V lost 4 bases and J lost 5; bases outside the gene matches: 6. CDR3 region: CASSYRLAENNEQFF. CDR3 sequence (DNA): TGTGCCAGCAGCTACCGACTAGCGGAGAACAATGAGCAGTTCTTC.

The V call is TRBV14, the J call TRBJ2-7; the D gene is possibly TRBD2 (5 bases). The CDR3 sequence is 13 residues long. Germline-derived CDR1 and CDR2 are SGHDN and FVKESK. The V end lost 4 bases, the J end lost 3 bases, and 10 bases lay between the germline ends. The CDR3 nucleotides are TGTGCCAGCAGCCCGGTCGCGGGCTACGAGCAGTACTTC. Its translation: CASSPVAGYEQYF.

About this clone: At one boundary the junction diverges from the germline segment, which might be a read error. The DNA for the CDR3 is TGTGCCAGCTCACCTTACAGGGTAGCCGAAAACATTCAGTACTTC. Amino acids: CASSPYRVAENIQYF. The chain joins TRBV18 to TRBJ2-4; maybe TRBD1 (6 bases). The CDR3 is made up of 15 amino acids. From germline, CDR1 is KGHSH and CDR2 LQKENI.

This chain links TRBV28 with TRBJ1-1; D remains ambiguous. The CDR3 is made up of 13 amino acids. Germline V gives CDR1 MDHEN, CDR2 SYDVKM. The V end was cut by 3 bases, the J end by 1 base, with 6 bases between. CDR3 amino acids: CASSLPGNTEAFF. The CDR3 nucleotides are TGTGCCAGCAGTTTGCCCGGGAACACTGAAGCTTTCTTT.

This chain's CDR3 is CASSQGLAGIQETQYF. As DNA, the CDR3 is TGTGCCAGCAGCCAAGGACTAGCGGGAATCCAAGAGACCCAGTACTTC. The chain joins TRBV3-1 (or the pseudogene TRBV3-2) to TRBJ2-5; 11 bases match TRBD2. The CDR3 totals 16 residues. Per germline, CDR1 LGHDT and CDR2 YNNKEL (reference sequence). Trimming removed 1 base from V and 1 base from J; junction bases left unmatched: 2.

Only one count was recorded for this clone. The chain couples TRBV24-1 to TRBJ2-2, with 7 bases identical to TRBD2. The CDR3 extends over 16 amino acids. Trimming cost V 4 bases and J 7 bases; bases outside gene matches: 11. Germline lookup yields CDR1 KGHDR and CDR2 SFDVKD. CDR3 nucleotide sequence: TGTGCCACCAGTGAGTTCGGGACTATGTGGGGCGGGGAGCTGTTTTTT. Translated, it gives CATSEFGTMWGGELFF.

CDR3 in amino acids: CASSRQGRSRRETQYF. The DNA of the CDR3 is TGTGCCAGCAGTAGACAGGGAAGGAGTCGGAGGGAGACCCAGTACTTC. V is TRBV6-6 and J is TRBJ2-5, with 7 nucleotides matching TRBD1. Trimming cost V 5 bases and J 5 bases; bases outside gene matches: 14. Germline CDR1 and CDR2: MNHNY and SVGAGI (reference sequence). The CDR3 runs 16 residues.

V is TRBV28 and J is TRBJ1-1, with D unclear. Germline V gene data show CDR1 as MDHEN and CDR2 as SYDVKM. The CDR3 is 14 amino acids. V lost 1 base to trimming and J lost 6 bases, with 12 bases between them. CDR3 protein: CASSLFPVPPEAFF. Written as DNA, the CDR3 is TGTGCCAGCAGTTTATTCCCAGTACCCCCTGAAGCTTTCTTT.

The CDR3: CASSLLGGGTDTQYF. Written as DNA, the CDR3 is TGTGCCAGCAGCTTGCTAGGCGGGGGCACAGATACGCAGTATTTT. This chain uses TRBV7-3 with TRBJ2-3, with TRBD2 as a possible D gene (6 bases). The CDR3 covers 15 residues. V gave up 3 bases and J gave up 1 base, with 11 bases separating them. Germline V gene data show CDR1 as SGHTA and CDR2 as FQGTGA. The full variable domain, rest sourced from reference TRBV7-3 and TRBJ2-3, is GAGVSQTPSNKVTEKGKYVELRCDPISGHTALYWYRQSLGQGPEFLIYFQGTGAADDSGLPNDRFFAVRPEGSVSTLKIQRTERGDSAVYLCASSLLGGGTDTQYFGPGTRLTVL.

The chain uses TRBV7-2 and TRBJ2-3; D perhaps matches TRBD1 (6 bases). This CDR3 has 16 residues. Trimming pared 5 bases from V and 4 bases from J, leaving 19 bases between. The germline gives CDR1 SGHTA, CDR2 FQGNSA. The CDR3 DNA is TGTGCCAGCAGCCCAACCGGGACACTGGGCCCAGATACGCAGTATTTT. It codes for CASSPTGTLGPDTQYF.

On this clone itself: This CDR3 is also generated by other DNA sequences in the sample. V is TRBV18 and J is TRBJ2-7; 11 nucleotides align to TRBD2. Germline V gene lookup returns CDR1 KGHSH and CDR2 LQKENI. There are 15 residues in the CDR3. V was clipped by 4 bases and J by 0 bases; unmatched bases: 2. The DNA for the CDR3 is TGTGCCAGCTCACTCACTAGCGGGGGCTCCTACGAGCAGTACTTC. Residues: CASSLTSGGSYEQYF.

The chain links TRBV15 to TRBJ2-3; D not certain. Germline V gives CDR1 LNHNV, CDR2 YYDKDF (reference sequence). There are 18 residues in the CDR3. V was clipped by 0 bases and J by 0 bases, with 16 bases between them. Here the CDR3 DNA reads TGTGCCACCAGCAGAGACACCCTTGATACAGATAGCACAGATACGCAGTATTTT. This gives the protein CATSRDTLDTDSTDTQYF.